This entry concerns a single T cell receptor beta chain. cDNA for TCRalpha and TCRbeta was amplified by nested PCRs of around 17 then 8 to 10 cycles. TCRdb reprocessed the 5' RACE reads, keeping one entry per CDR3 protein, no DNA. In all, the sample yields fewer than 400,000 distinct CDR3 sequences. These data belong to a study of monozygotic twins with inflammatory bowel disease. CDR3 length: 18 residues. The germline gives CDR1 SGHRS, CDR2 YFSETQ. This rearrangement joins TRBV5-1 to TRBJ1-4; TCRdb reports TRBD1, a call that lacks DNA to check it against. This clonotype was sampled from a human donor with ulcerative colitis or Crohn's disease, or a healthy co-twin of an affected twin (not recorded which). Sequencing was carried out using blood. The CDR3 is CASSLVISWGRLNEKLFF.